These 17 T cell receptor beta chains were sequenced from one sample in a study of cytomegalovirus exposure and HLA in healthy donors. The PCR contained 60 Vbeta and 13 Jbeta primers. Libraries were prepared by immunoSEQ multiplex PCR; TCRdb keeps only in-frame clonotypes and omits some of them. The table records 100,000 to 150,000 clones, over 75% of them present only once. The sample comprised PBMCs. Receptors were obtained from a man aged 18 to 29 in good health and CMV-seropositive.

The V and J genes are TRBV10-3 and TRBJ2-3; D remains ambiguous. The CDR3 has 10 residues. Between the trimmed V and J ends, which lost 11 bases and 4 bases, there was a span of 7 bases. Germline CDR1 is ENHRY and CDR2 is SYGVKD. The CDR3 sequence is CAAGSDTQYF. The CDR3 coding sequence is TGTGCCGCCGGTTCAGATACGCAGTATTTT.

This clone was detected a few times. The chain employs TRBV19 and TRBJ1-5, with a weak D call TRBD1 (5 bases). V dropped 5 bases and J dropped 6 bases, with 17 bases sitting between them. The CDR3 covers 15 residues. Germline CDR1 reads LNHDA; CDR2 reads SQIVND (reference sequence). The DNA for the CDR3 is TGTGCCAGTAGTTTCTTGGGGGGAGGTAGTCAGCCCCAGCATTTT. It encodes CASSFLGGGSQPQHF.

The V gene is TRBV19, the J gene TRBJ1-1; 12 bases are a match to TRBD1. V trimming: 5 bases; J trimming: 5 bases; junction bases outside the gene matches: 21. Germline V lookup: CDR1 LNHDA, CDR2 SQIVND (reference sequence). CDR3 length: 20 amino acids. In DNA, the CDR3 is TGTGCCAGTAGTCCGATTTCCGGGACAGGGGGCGTGGGGGGTAGAACTGAAGCTTTCTTT. Translated: CASSPISGTGGVGGRTEAFF.

CDR3 DNA: TGTGCCTGGAGTAGACCGGAGGGGACCTCCTACGAGCAGTACTTC. Protein: CAWSRPEGTSYEQYF. The chain uses TRBV30 and TRBJ2-7; D perhaps matches TRBD2 (6 bases). The CDR3 runs to 15 residues. Trimming pared 2 bases from V and 0 bases from J, leaving 14 bases between. Germline CDR1 and CDR2: GTSNPN and SVGIG (reference sequence).

There are a few counts of this clone. The chain recombines TRBV6-6 with TRBJ2-3; weak D call: TRBD2 (7 bases). The CDR3 consists of 14 residues. Germline CDR1 and CDR2: MNHNY and SVGAGI (reference sequence). Trimming pared 7 bases from V and 0 bases from J, leaving 11 bases between. In DNA, the CDR3 is TGTGCCAGCATACGGGGGGCGAGCACAGATACGCAGTATTTT. Its protein is CASIRGASTDTQYF.

This clone was seen just once. The chain is built from TRBV9 and TRBJ2-1, with 7 bases identical to TRBD1. V shed 2 bases, J shed 7 bases, and the junction held 9 bases outside the gene matches. Germline CDR1 reads SGDLS; CDR2 reads YYNGEE. The CDR3 is made up of 15 amino acids. Written as DNA, the CDR3 is TGTGCCAGCAGCGTGGGGACAGAACTCGGGAATGAGCAGTTCTTC. Translating gives CASSVGTELGNEQFF.

This CDR3 is CASSPWTGRGDTQYF. The CDR3, as DNA: TGTGCCAGCAGCCCATGGACAGGGCGAGGAGATACGCAGTATTTT. The V call is TRBV7-2, the J call TRBJ2-3; the match to TRBD1 covers 8 bases. In germline, CDR1 is SGHTA, CDR2 FQGNSA. Unmatched junction bases numbered 9, after V lost 5 bases and J lost 5 bases. This CDR3 contains 15 residues.

The chain links TRBV11-2 to TRBJ1-2, with TRBD1 matching 7 bases. The CDR3 has 13 residues. J lost 2 bases, V lost 5 bases, and 2 bases had no gene match. Germline V gives CDR1 SGHAT, CDR2 FQNNGV. The CDR3 loop is CASSPGQNYGYTF. CDR3 nucleotide sequence: TGTGCCAGCAGCCCGGGACAGAACTATGGCTACACCTTC.

Notes on this clone: The junction departs from germline at one end; a sequencing error may be responsible. The gene calls are TRBV15 and TRBJ2-1, with D possibly TRBD2 on 5 matching bases. Per the germline V gene, CDR1 is LNHNV and CDR2 is YYDKDF (reference sequence). The CDR3 runs to 17 residues. This CDR3 is CATSTGGGEGSYNGQFF. CDR3 in DNA: TGTGCCACCAGCACCGGAGGTGGGGAAGGATCCTACAATGGGCAGTTCTTC.

This clone was recorded many times. CDR3 DNA: TGTGCCAGCAGTACGAAGCTGAGTGAAAAAGCTAATGAGCAGTTCTTC. Amino acid sequence: CASSTKLSEKANEQFF. The V call is TRBV25-1, the J call TRBJ2-1, with D hard to call. The V gene lost 5 bases and the J gene lost 7 bases, with 21 bases spanning the gap. Germline V gene lookup returns CDR1 MGHDK and CDR2 SYGVNS. The CDR3 totals 16 residues. Combining the CDR3 with reference TRBV25-1 and TRBJ2-1 gives the whole variable domain EADIYQTPRYLVIGTGKKITLECSQTMGHDKMYWYQQDPGMELHLIHYSYGVNSTEKGDLSSESTVSRIRTEHFPLTLESARPSHTSQYLCASSTKLSEKANEQFFGPGTRLTVL.

The chain carries TRBV10-1 and TRBJ1-1; TRBD1 matches 11 bases. Germline lookup yields CDR1 WNHNN and CDR2 SYGVQD (reference sequence). The CDR3 totals 17 residues. The junction had 8 bases not matched to a gene; V was cut back by 2 bases and J by 3 bases. CDR3 residues: CASSERRTGGRHTEAFF. CDR3 bases: TGCGCCAGCAGTGAGCGTCGGACAGGGGGCAGGCACACTGAAGCTTTCTTT.

V gene TRBV9 combines with J gene TRBJ2-1; TRBD2 matches 15 bases. Looked up from germline, CDR1 is SGDLS and CDR2 is YYNGEE. Trimming removed 3 bases from V and 12 bases from J; junction bases left unmatched: 10. This CDR3 is 16 amino acids long. CDR3 amino acids: CASSGRGGLAGGSQFF. Here the CDR3 DNA reads TGTGCCAGCAGCGGGAGGGGTGGACTAGCGGGAGGGTCGCAGTTCTTC.

The chain joins TRBV27 to TRBJ2-1; D remains ambiguous. The V and J ends lost 8 bases and 8 bases respectively, with 16 bases between them. The CDR3 is made up of 13 amino acids. The germline CDR1 and CDR2 sequences are MNHEY and SMNVEV (reference sequence). CDR3: CASCRGRSDEQFF. The DNA for the CDR3 is TGTGCCAGCTGCCGAGGAAGGAGCGATGAGCAGTTCTTC.

J is TRBJ2-1 and V is TRBV5-1; 9 nucleotides line up with TRBD2. This CDR3 has 16 residues. Trimming removed 0 bases from V and 5 bases from J; junction bases left unmatched: 6. Germline lookup yields CDR1 SGHRS and CDR2 YFSETQ. The CDR3 DNA follows: TGCGCCAGCAGCTTGGATGCGGGGGGGCGGGACAATGAGCAGTTCTTC. Its protein product is CASSLDAGGRDNEQFF.

This clone showed up just a few times. In the same sample, other DNA sequences code for this CDR3. This chain joins TRBV9 and TRBJ2-1, with D uncertain. Germline CDR1 is SGDLS and CDR2 is YYNGEE. V dropped 2 bases and J dropped 2 bases, with 5 bases sitting between them. The CDR3 contains 13 residues. CDR3 region: CASSVGPYNEQFF. For the CDR3, the DNA is TGTGCCAGCAGCGTTGGCCCCTACAATGAGCAGTTCTTC.

The rearrangement links TRBV19 to TRBJ1-1; TRBD1 matches at 7 bases. The CDR3 has 12 residues. Germline values: CDR1 LNHDA, CDR2 SQIVND (reference sequence). V lost 7 bases to trimming and J lost 6 bases; unmatched junction nucleotides: 5. The CDR3 bases are TGTGCCAGTAATAGACAGGGTGCTGAAGCTTTCTTT. Encoded protein: CASNRQGAEAFF. Full variable domain (outside the CDR3, taken from reference TRBV19 and TRBJ1-1): DGGITQSPKYLFRKEGQNVTLSCEQNLNHDAMYWYRQDPGQGLRLIYYSQIVNDFQKGDIAEGYSVSREKKESFPLTVTSAQKNPTAFYLCASNRQGAEAFFGQGTRLTVV.

A single count supports this clone. CDR3 DNA: TGTGCCAGCAGCCAAGACCGTAGCGGGGCCTACGAGCAGTACTTC. Translating gives CASSQDRSGAYEQYF. The V gene is TRBV14, the J gene TRBJ2-7, with 8 bases aligning to TRBD2. Germline-derived CDR1 and CDR2 are SGHDN and FVKESK. This CDR3 spans 15 amino acids. V trimming: 0 bases; J trimming: 2 bases; junction bases outside the gene matches: 3.